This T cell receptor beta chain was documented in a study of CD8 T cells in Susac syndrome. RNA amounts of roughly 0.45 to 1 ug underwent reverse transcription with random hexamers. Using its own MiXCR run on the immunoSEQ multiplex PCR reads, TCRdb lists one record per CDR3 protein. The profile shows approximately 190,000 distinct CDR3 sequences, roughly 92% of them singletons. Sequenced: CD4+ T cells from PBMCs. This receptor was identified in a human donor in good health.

This CDR3 is CASKESGLNTEAFF. For the CDR3, the DNA is TGTGCCAGCAAGGAATCAGGTTTAAACACTGAAGCTTTCTTT. The chain is built from TRBV7-3 and TRBJ1-1; D unclear. CDR1 SGHTA and CDR2 FQGTGA come from the germline V gene. V was cut by 7 bases and J by 2 bases, with 14 bases left in between. CDR3 length: 14 residues.